This T cell receptor (beta chain) was found in a study of T cell responses to AZD1222 COVID-19 vaccine (dated by TCRdb to the early 2020s). Concerning the study at large: A total of around 240 trial participants underwent TCR sequencing, of whom roughly 210 had received two doses of AZD1222 and around 25 had received two doses of the MenACWY control vaccine. Enrollment into the trials was organized by age into subgroups of 18-55, 56-69 and 70-plus years, and those subgroups contained about 150, 27 and 61 TCR-sequenced participants, respectively. Overall study results and their limits: Spike-specific TCR breadth and depth rose significantly after two AZD1222 doses compared with day 0 and with MenACWY recipients. Reportedly, close to half of the unique spike-specific TCRs recognized epitopes lying outside the regions that are mutated in the B.1.351 and B.1.1.7 variants. Conclusions about previously exposed vaccinees are limited, since just five or six AZD1222 recipients were seropositive for SARS-CoV-2 at baseline. The vaccine-associated CD4 TCRs covered the entire spike protein, and the dominant responses fell in regions 160-218 and 743-854. Because no day 14 peak-response samples were available, the repertoires could be characterized only after the peak T cell response. Participants were mostly white British, with more females than males. The authors suggested clonal diversity may have been underestimated. In the small 56-69-year group, the increase in depth fell short of significance, most likely because of low power.

Trimming at the junction amounts to 5 bases on V and 10 bases on J, and the germline ends lie 12 bases apart. As encoded in the germline V gene, CDR1 is KGHSH while CDR2 is LQKENI. Reading from cysteine to phenylalanine, the CDR3 counts 12 amino acids. Only the CDR3 DNA stays, 36 bases, in frame from base 1. Note on this clone: Its antigen is unknown. There are no base qualities to consult, and no much larger clone falls within one base.

The CDR3 regions of human TCRbeta chains were analyzed by immunosequencing. Processing in the source paper ran as follows. TCRs in the repertoires were compared against a reference library of SARS-CoV-2-specific TCRs that had been generated with the MIRA antigen-specificity platform. Breadth was defined as the fraction of unique TCRs that were SARS-CoV-2-associated, and depth was defined as the fraction of total T cells that were SARS-CoV-2-associated. Using the MIRA data, each spike-specific TCR was mapped to the spike region that the TCR reacts to and placed in a CD4 or CD8 class. Log10-transformed breadth and depth values were compared by one-way ANOVA with Sidak's multiple comparisons tests. This immuneACCESS table, as held by TCRdb, lists in-frame sequences with V and J called but not all clones. Of the missing ones, under half trace to an unresolved V gene in checked studies; the others have no known cause. Clonal size and the V and J genes are those of that table, whereas D and trimming came from the DNA. This sample lists about 140,000 clones; approximately 93% were detected once. The ten largest make up more than 0.7% of the sample.

The time point tag for this specimen amounts to: baseline before first vaccination. The sample's treatment or condition label is to be understood as: meningococcal conjugate vaccine given as trial control. Samples from vaccinated people were obtained from the UK trials COV001 and COV002, which included a single-blind randomized controlled phase 2/3 trial of AZD1222 (ChAdOx1 nCoV-19) in healthy adults. For TCRbeta chain sequencing, PBMC samples from trial participants were taken at day 0 and at day 28 after the second dose. The starting material was peripheral blood, obtained on day 0 of MenACWY control vaccination. The receptor chain draws on TRBV18 and TRBJ1-3; TRBD1 is a weak D gene call, 6 bases matching. The origin of this receptor is an adult in good health. The nucleotides read TGTGCCAGCTCAACGGACAGTGGGACCATATATTTT. It translates as CASSTDSGTIYF.